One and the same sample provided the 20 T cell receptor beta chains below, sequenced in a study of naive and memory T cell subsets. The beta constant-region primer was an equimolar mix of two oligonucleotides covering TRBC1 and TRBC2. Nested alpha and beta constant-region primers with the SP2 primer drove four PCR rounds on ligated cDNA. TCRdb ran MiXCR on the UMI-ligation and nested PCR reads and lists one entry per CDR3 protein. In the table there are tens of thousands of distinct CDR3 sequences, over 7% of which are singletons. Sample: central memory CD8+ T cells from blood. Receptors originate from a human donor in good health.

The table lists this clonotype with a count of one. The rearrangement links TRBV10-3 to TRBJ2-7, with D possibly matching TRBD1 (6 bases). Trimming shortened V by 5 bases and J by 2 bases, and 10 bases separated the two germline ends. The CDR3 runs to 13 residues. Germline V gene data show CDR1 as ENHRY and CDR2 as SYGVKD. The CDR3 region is CAISKTGAYEQYF. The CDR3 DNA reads TGTGCCATCAGTAAGACAGGAGCCTACGAGCAGTACTTC.

For the CDR3, the DNA is TGTGCCAGCACCTGGGACTTGAGCTACAATGAGCAGTTCTTC. Translated, it gives CASTWDLSYNEQFF. This chain links TRBV21-1 with TRBJ2-1; the table assigns TRBD2, which was not confirmed against the DNA. TRBV21-1 is assigned pseudogene status. The CDR3 totals 14 residues.

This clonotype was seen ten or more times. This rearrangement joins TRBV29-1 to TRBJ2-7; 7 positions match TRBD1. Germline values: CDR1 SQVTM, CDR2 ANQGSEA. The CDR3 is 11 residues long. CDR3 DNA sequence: TGCTCAACAGGGGAGACCTACGAGCAGTACTTC. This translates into CSTGETYEQYF.

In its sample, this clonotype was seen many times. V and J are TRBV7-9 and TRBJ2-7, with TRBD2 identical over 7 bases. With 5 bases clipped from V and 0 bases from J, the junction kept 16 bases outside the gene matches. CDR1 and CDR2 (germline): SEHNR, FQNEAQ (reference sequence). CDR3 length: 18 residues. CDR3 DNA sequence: TGTGCCAGCAGCCCTCTAGGGGTGGGGCTAGCGGACTCCTACGAGCAGTACTTC. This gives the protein CASSPLGVGLADSYEQYF.

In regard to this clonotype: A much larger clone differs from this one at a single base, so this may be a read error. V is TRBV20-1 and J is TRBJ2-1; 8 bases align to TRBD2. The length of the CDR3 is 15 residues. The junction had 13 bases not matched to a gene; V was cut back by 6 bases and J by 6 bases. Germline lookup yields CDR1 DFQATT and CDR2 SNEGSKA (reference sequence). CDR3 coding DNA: TGCAGTGCCCCTGCGGGACTAGTGGAACTCAATGAGCAGTTCTTC. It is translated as CSAPAGLVELNEQFF.

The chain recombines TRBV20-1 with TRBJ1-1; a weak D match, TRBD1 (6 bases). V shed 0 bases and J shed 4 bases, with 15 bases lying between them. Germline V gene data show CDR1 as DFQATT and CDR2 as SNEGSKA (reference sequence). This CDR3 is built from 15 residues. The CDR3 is CSARDQGGGITEAFF. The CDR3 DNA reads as TGCAGTGCTAGAGACCAAGGGGGGGGAATCACTGAAGCTTTCTTT.

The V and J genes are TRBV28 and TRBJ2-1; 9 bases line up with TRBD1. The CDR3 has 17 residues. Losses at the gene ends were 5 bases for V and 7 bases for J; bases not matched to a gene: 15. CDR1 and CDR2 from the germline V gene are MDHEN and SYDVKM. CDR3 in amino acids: CASSAGQGPLLGNEQFF. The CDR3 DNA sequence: TGTGCCAGCAGTGCCGGACAGGGGCCCCTCCTGGGGAATGAGCAGTTCTTC.

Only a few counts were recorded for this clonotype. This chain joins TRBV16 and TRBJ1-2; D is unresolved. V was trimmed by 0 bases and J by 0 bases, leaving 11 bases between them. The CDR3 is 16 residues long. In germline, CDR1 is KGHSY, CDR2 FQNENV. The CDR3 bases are TGTGCCAGCAGCCAATCGCAGGTCGGAGCTAACTATGGCTACACCTTC. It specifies CASSQSQVGANYGYTF.

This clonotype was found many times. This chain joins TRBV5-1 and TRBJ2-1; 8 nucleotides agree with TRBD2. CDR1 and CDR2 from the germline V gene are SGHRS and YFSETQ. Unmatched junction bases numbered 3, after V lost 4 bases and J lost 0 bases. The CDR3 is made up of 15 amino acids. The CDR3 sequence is CASSTAGVSYNEQFF. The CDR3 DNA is TGCGCCAGCAGCACAGCGGGAGTCTCCTACAATGAGCAGTTCTTC.

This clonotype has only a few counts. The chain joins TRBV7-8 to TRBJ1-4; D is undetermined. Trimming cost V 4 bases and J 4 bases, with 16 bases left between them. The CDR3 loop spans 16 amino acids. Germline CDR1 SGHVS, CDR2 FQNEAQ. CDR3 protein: CASSYRRGSGNEKLFF. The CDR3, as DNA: TGTGCCAGCAGCTACCGCCGGGGTTCGGGTAATGAAAAACTGTTTTTT.

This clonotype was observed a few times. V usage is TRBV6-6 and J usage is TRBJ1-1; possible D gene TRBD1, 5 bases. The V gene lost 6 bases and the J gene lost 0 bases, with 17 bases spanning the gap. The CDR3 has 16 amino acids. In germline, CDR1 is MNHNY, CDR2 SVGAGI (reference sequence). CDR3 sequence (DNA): TGTGCCAGCAGCCCCGGGGGGGGGTCAATGAACACTGAAGCTTTCTTT. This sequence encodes CASSPGGGSMNTEAFF.

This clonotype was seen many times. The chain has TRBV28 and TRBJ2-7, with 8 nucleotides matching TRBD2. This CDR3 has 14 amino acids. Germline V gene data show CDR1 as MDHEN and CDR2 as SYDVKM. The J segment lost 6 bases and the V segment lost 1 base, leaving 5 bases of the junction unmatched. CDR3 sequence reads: CASSLSREVSEQYF. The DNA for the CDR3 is TGTGCCAGCAGTTTATCGCGGGAGGTGAGCGAGCAGTACTTC.

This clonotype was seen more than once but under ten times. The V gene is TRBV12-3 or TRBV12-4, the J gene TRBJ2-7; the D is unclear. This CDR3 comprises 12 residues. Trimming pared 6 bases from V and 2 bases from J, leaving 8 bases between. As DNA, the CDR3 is TGTGCCAGCAGCCCGACCACCTACGAGCAGTACTTC. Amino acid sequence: CASSPTTYEQYF.

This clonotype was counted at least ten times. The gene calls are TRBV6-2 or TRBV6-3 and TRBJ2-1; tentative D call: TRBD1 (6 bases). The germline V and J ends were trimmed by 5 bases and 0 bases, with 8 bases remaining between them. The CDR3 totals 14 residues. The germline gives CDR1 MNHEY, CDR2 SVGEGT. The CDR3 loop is CASSETGSYNEQFF. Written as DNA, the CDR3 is TGTGCCAGCAGTGAGACAGGCTCCTACAATGAGCAGTTCTTC.

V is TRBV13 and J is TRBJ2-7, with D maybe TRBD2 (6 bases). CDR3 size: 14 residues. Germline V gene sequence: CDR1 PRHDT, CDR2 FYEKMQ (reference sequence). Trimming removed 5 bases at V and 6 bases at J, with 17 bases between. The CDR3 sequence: CASSPRGGSIEQYF. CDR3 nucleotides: TGTGCCAGCAGCCCGCGGGGCGGGTCGATCGAGCAGTACTTC.

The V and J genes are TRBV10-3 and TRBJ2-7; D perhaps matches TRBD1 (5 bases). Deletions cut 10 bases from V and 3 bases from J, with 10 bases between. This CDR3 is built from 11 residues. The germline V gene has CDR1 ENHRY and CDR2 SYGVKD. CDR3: CATQGDYEQYF. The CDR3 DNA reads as TGTGCCACGCAGGGCGACTACGAGCAGTACTTC.

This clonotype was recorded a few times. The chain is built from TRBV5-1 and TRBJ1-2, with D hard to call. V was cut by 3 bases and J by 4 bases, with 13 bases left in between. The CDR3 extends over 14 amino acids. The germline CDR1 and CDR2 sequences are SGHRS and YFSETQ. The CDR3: CASSYAQVGYGYTF. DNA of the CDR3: TGCGCCAGCAGCTACGCCCAGGTGGGCTATGGCTACACCTTC.

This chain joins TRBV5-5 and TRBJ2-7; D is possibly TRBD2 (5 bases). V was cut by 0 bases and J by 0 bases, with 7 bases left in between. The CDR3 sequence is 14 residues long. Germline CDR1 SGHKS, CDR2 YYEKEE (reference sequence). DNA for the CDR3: TGTGCCAGCAGCTTGGTGGGGAGCTCCTACGAGCAGTACTTC. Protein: CASSLVGSSYEQYF.

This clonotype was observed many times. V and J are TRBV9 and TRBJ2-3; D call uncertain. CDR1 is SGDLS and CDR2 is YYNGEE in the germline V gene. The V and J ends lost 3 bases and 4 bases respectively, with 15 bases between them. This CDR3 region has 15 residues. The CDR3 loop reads CASSGESNRADTQYF. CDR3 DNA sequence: TGTGCCAGCAGCGGGGAATCTAACCGGGCAGATACGCAGTATTTT.

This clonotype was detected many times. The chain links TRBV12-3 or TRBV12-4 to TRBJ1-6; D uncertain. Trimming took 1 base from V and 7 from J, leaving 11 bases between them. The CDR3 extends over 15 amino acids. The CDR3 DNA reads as TGTGCCAGCAGTTTAGGGTGGCGGGAAAATTCACCCCTCCACTTT. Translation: CASSLGWRENSPLHF.